The rows below give T cell receptor beta chains drawn from one sample of a study of regulatory T cells in long-lasting Graves disease. One entry per CDR3 protein results from TCRdb running MiXCR on the multiplex PCR reads. The sample has about 400,000 distinct CDR3 sequences, about a sixth seen once. The sample was peripheral blood mononuclear cells (PBMCs), taken at new diagnosis, from a patient treated with antithyroid drugs. These TCRs come from a female donor with Graves disease. Both conserved end residues are part of each CDR3. The order of the fields is CDR3 DNA, CDR3 protein, J gene, V gene, clone size, D gene, CDR3 length. D genes are given only for firm matches. Rows give clone size only sometimes, using once, few, many, or a class for an expanded clone.

DNA: TGCAGCGTTGAAGGTTCCCGCGGGACAGGGCTCTACGAGCAGTACTTC
CDR3: CSVEGSRGTGLYEQYF
J: TRBJ2-7
V: TRBV29-1
size: few
D: TRBD1
length: 16

DNA: TGTGCCAGCTCACCGGGACAGGATCAGCCCCAGCATTTT
CDR3: CASSPGQDQPQHF
J: TRBJ1-5
V: TRBV18
size: many
D: TRBD1
length: 13

DNA: TGCGCCAGCAGTTCCCCTCGAGGGGGCCGCCTCCTAAGCTCCTACAATGAGCAGTTCTTC
CDR3: CASSSPRGGRLLSSYNEQFF
J: TRBJ2-1
V: TRBV10-2
size: -
D: TRBD1
length: 20

DNA: TGTGCCAGCAGTGACACGGAACAGAGCTATGGCTACACCTTC
CDR3: CASSDTEQSYGYTF
J: TRBJ1-2
V: TRBV2
size: many
D: -
length: 14

DNA: TGCAGTGCTAAGTGGGCGACAGCAGATACGCAGTATTTT
CDR3: CSAKWATADTQYF
J: TRBJ2-3
V: TRBV20-1
size: many
D: -
length: 13

DNA: TGTGCCAGCAGCTTCCAACGGGCCAGCGGGAGCTCCTACAATGAGCAGTTCTTC
CDR3: CASSFQRASGSSYNEQFF
J: TRBJ2-1
V: TRBV7-9
size: many
D: TRBD2
length: 18

DNA: TGCGCCAGCAGCCAACCTCGGCAGTCAGCCAAAAACATTCAGTACTTC
CDR3: CASSQPRQSAKNIQYF
J: TRBJ2-4
V: TRBV4-1
size: few
D: -
length: 16

DNA: TGCGCCAGCAGTGAGTGGATGTTGAGTGAAGCTTTCTTT
CDR3: CASSEWMLSEAFF
J: TRBJ1-1
V: TRBV10-2
size: many
D: -
length: 13

DNA: TGTGCCAGCAGCCGGGACAAAAGTTATGGCTACACCTTC
CDR3: CASSRDKSYGYTF
J: TRBJ1-2
V: TRBV28
size: many
D: -
length: 13

DNA: TGCAGTGCTACCGGTACTAGCGAGTTACGCAGTGAGCAGTTCTTC
CDR3: CSATGTSELRSEQFF
J: TRBJ2-1
V: TRBV20-1
size: many
D: TRBD2
length: 15

DNA: TGTGCCAGCAGCTTAGGACTAGCGTCGGAAAACAATGAGCAGTTCTTC
CDR3: CASSLGLASENNEQFF
J: TRBJ2-1
V: TRBV7-9
size: many
D: TRBD2
length: 16

DNA: TGTGCCAGCAGCTTAGGGGTCTCCTACAATGAGCAGTTCTTC
CDR3: CASSLGVSYNEQFF
J: TRBJ2-1
V: TRBV11-3
size: many
D: -
length: 14

DNA: TGTGCCAGCAGTCCGGGTTCGACAGACAAAAGATATGGCTACACCTTC
CDR3: CASSPGSTDKRYGYTF
J: TRBJ1-2
V: TRBV28
size: many
D: -
length: 16

DNA: TGCGCCAGCAGGACACAGGGGGCAAATCAGCCCCAGCATTTT
CDR3: CASRTQGANQPQHF
J: TRBJ1-5
V: TRBV10-2
size: -
D: TRBD1
length: 14

DNA: TGTGCCAGCAGCTTAGATCTAGAGGGACGGGAGCAGTTCTTC
CDR3: CASSLDLEGREQFF
J: TRBJ2-1
V: TRBV5-4
size: -
D: -
length: 14

DNA: TGTGCCAGCAGTTTAAGGCCATTGAACACTGAAGCTTTCTTT
CDR3: CASSLRPLNTEAFF
J: TRBJ1-1
V: TRBV28
size: many
D: -
length: 14

DNA: TGCAGTGCAATGGGACAGACTCTCTCCTACGAGCAGTACTTC
CDR3: CSAMGQTLSYEQYF
J: TRBJ2-7
V: TRBV20-1
size: many
D: TRBD1
length: 14

DNA: TGCGCCAGCAGGGAGGGGATGGCGAACACCGGGGAGCTGTTTTTT
CDR3: CASREGMANTGELFF
J: TRBJ2-2
V: TRBV4-3
size: many
D: -
length: 15

DNA: TGTGCCAGCAGTTTGACCCACAGTCGCAGCGAGCGTATCTCTGGAAACACCATATATTTT
CDR3: CASSLTHSRSERISGNTIYF
J: TRBJ1-3
V: TRBV12-3/TRBV12-4
size: -
D: -
length: 20

DNA: TGTGCCAGCAGTTTCGTGGGGGCAGGGTGGAGCAATCAGCCCCAGCATTTT
CDR3: CASSFVGAGWSNQPQHF
J: TRBJ1-5
V: TRBV7-9
size: -
D: -
length: 17

DNA: TGCGCCAGCAGCTTGGACAACCCCCCGAGGGATACGCAGTATTTT
CDR3: CASSLDNPPRDTQYF
J: TRBJ2-3
V: TRBV5-1
size: many
D: -
length: 15

DNA: TGTGCCAGCAGGAGGAGCGACAGGGATAATGAGCAGTTCTTC
CDR3: CASRRSDRDNEQFF
J: TRBJ2-1
V: TRBV7-9
size: -
D: TRBD1
length: 14

DNA: TGTGCCAGCAGTTACGGAGCGGGGGGTCGGGAGACCCAGTACTTC
CDR3: CASSYGAGGRETQYF
J: TRBJ2-5
V: TRBV6-2/TRBV6-3
size: many
D: TRBD2
length: 15

DNA: TGTGCCATCAGTGAGTTCGCTAGCACAGATACGCAGTATTTT
CDR3: CAISEFASTDTQYF
J: TRBJ2-3
V: TRBV10-3
size: -
D: -
length: 14

DNA: TGTGCCAGCAGTTACATAGGCCCCTGGACTAGCGGAACCTACAATGAGCAGTTCTTC
CDR3: CASSYIGPWTSGTYNEQFF
J: TRBJ2-1
V: TRBV12-3/TRBV12-4
size: few
D: TRBD2
length: 19

DNA: TGTGCCAGCAGCGGGAAGTGGGACACTGAAGCTTTCTTT
CDR3: CASSGKWDTEAFF
J: TRBJ1-1
V: TRBV12-3/TRBV12-4
size: few
D: -
length: 13

DNA: TGTGCCAGCAGCCAAGGGCCGGAGAGAGGACTAGCGCTGCGCTTAGCCAAAAACATTCAGTACTTC
CDR3: CASSQGPERGLALRLAKNIQYF
J: TRBJ2-4
V: TRBV4-2
size: -
D: TRBD2
length: 22

DNA: TGCAGTGCTAGCCCCACTGAGCGGGGGGAGTACAATGAGCAGTTCTTC
CDR3: CSASPTERGEYNEQFF
J: TRBJ2-1
V: TRBV20-1
size: few
D: TRBD2
length: 16

DNA: TGTGCCACCCCAGACAGGACCCTTGATGGCTACACCTTC
CDR3: CATPDRTLDGYTF
J: TRBJ1-2
V: TRBV2
size: many
D: -
length: 13

DNA: TGCAGTGCTAGAGTAGCAGCGGGAATGGATACGCAGTATTTT
CDR3: CSARVAAGMDTQYF
J: TRBJ2-3
V: TRBV20-1
size: -
D: TRBD2
length: 14

DNA: TGCGCCAGCAGCTTGGCCTTTCAGGGGGCCTATGGCTACACCTTC
CDR3: CASSLAFQGAYGYTF
J: TRBJ1-2
V: TRBV5-1
size: many
D: TRBD1
length: 15

DNA: TGCAGTGCTAGAGATCTACTAGCGGGTCCAACCTACGAGCAGTACTTC
CDR3: CSARDLLAGPTYEQYF
J: TRBJ2-7
V: TRBV20-1
size: many
D: TRBD2
length: 16

DNA: TGTGCCAGCAGCGGGGCGGGGGGAGGCAATGAGCAGTTCTTC
CDR3: CASSGAGGGNEQFF
J: TRBJ2-1
V: TRBV7-9
size: -
D: TRBD2
length: 14

DNA: TGTGCCAGCAGCAAGCGACAGGGTATGAAAATCACTGAAGCTTTCTTT
CDR3: CASSKRQGMKITEAFF
J: TRBJ1-1
V: TRBV7-9
size: few
D: TRBD1
length: 16

DNA: TGTGCCAGCAGTTCGGGGCCTCGGGGAAACGAGCAGTACTTC
CDR3: CASSSGPRGNEQYF
J: TRBJ2-7
V: TRBV27
size: many
D: -
length: 14

DNA: TGTGCCAGCAGCTCCCTGGACAGGGGGAGTCTGAACACTGAAGCTTTCTTT
CDR3: CASSSLDRGSLNTEAFF
J: TRBJ1-1
V: TRBV7-3
size: many
D: TRBD1
length: 17

DNA: TGTGCCAGTAGTCCTCGGACTAGCGGGACTGAGCAGTTCTTC
CDR3: CASSPRTSGTEQFF
J: TRBJ2-1
V: TRBV19
size: few
D: TRBD2
length: 14

DNA: TGCGCCAGCAGCTCCTCCTTATACCCCGGTACGCAGTATTTT
CDR3: CASSSSLYPGTQYF
J: TRBJ2-3
V: TRBV5-1
size: -
D: -
length: 14

DNA: TGTGCCAGCACCGATCGCGTAGCGGGTACCTACGAGCAGTACTTC
CDR3: CASTDRVAGTYEQYF
J: TRBJ2-7
V: TRBV6-2/TRBV6-3
size: many
D: TRBD2
length: 15

DNA: TGCGCCAGCAGTGGGTTGGTTCCGGGACAGGGGGGATCTGGGGCCAACGTCCTGACTTTC
CDR3: CASSGLVPGQGGSGANVLTF
J: TRBJ2-6
V: TRBV10-2
size: few
D: TRBD1
length: 20

DNA: TGTGCCAGCAGCCTCCGAGGGTTAGGACAGGGAGACTACGAGCAGTACTTC
CDR3: CASSLRGLGQGDYEQYF
J: TRBJ2-7
V: TRBV12-3/TRBV12-4
size: many
D: TRBD1
length: 17